This T cell receptor (beta chain) appears in the sequencing data of a study of blood T cell repertoires in COVID-19. Per the germline V gene, CDR1 is LNHNV and CDR2 is YYDKDF (reference sequence). The J segment lost 5 bases and the V segment lost 8 bases, leaving 7 bases of the junction unmatched. CDR3 size: 14 residues. This clone was counted a few times. TCRdb's table, derived via immunoSEQ multiplex PCR, lists solely in-frame clones and lacks some. There are roughly 140,000 clones in the sample; about nine tenths occur only once, and approximately 11% lies in the top ten. The source material was PBMCs or T cells enriched from blood (not recorded which). V usage is TRBV15 and J usage is TRBJ2-7, with 12 bases that match TRBD1. The receptor was isolated from a man between 60 and 70 years old who had recovered from COVID-19. The CDR3 here is CATSWGQGAHEQYF. In DNA, the CDR3 is TGTGCCACCTCTTGGGGACAGGGGGCTCACGAGCAGTACTTC.